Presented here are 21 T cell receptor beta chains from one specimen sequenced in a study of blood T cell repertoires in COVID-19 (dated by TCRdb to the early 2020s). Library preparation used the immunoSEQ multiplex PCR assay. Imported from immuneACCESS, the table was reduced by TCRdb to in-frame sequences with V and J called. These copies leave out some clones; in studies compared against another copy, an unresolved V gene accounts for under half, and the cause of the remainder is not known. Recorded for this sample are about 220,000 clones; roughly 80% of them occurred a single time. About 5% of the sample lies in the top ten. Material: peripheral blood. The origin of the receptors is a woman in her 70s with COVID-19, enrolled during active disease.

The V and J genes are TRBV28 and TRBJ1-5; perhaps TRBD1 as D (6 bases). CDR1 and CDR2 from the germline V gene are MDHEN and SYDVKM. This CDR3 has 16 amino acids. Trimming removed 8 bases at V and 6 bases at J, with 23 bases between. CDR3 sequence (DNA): TGTGCCAGCTCGGGAGGATGGGGGGCCCTCGGTCAGCCCCAGCATTTT. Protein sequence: CASSGGWGALGQPQHF.

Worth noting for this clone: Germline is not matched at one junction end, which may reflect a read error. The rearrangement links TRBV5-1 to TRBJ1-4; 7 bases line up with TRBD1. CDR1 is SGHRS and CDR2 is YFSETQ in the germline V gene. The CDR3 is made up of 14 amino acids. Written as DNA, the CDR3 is TGCGCCAGCAGCGGGGGACAGATTAATGAAAGACTGTTTTTT. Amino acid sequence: CASSGGQINERLFF.

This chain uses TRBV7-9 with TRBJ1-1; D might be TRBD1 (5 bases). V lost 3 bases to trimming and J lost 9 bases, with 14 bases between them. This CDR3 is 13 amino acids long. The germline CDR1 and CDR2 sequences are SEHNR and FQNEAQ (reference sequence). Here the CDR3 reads CASSFSRADKAFF. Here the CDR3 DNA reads TGTGCCAGCAGCTTTTCCAGGGCGGACAAAGCTTTCTTT.

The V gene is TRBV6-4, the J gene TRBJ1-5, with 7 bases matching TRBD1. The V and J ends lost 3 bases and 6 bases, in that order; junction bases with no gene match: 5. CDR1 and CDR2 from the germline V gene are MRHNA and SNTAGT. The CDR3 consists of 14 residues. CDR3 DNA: TGTGCCAGCAGTGAAAAAGGGGGCGGTCAGCCCCAGCATTTT. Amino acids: CASSEKGGGQPQHF.

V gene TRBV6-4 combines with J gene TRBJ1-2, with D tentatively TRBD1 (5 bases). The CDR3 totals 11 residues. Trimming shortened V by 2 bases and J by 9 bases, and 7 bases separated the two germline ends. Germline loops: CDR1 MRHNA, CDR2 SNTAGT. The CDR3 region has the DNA TGTGCCAGCAGTGACCAGGGCCGCTACACCTTC. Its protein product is CASSDQGRYTF.

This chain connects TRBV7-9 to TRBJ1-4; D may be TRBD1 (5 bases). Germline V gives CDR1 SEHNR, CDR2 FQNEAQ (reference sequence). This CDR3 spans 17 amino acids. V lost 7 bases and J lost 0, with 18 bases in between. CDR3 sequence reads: CASTYGGGGSTNEKLFF. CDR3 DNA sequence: TGTGCCAGCACCTACGGGGGTGGAGGGTCAACTAATGAAAAACTGTTTTTT.

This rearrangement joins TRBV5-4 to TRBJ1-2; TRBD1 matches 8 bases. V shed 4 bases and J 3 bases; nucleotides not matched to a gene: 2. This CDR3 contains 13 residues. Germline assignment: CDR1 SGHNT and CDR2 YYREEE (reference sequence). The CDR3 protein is CASSPDRDYGYTF. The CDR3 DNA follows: TGTGCCAGCAGCCCGGACAGGGACTATGGCTACACCTTC.

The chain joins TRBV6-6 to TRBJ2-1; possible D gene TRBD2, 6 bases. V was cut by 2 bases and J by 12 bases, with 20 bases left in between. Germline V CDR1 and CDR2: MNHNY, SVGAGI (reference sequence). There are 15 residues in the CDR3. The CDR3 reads CASSYPEGSIFLQFF. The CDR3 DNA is TGTGCCAGCAGTTACCCGGAGGGCTCGATCTTTTTGCAGTTCTTC.

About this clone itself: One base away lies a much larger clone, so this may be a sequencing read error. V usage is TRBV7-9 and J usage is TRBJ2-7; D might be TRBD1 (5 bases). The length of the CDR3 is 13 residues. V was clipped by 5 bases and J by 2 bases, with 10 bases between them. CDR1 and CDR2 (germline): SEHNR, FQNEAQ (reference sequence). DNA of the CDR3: TGTGCCAGCAGCCCCGACAGCACCTACGAGCAGTACTTC. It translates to CASSPDSTYEQYF.

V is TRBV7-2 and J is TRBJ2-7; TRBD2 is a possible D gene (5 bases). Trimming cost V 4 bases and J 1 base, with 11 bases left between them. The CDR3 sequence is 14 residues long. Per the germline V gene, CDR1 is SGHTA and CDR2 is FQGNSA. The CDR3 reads CASSSGLISYEQYF. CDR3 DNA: TGTGCCAGCAGCTCAGGACTGATATCCTACGAGCAGTACTTC.

The CDR3 sequence: CASSVRDRPYGYTF. The DNA for the CDR3 is TGTGCCAGCAGCGTCCGGGACAGGCCTTATGGCTACACCTTC. V is TRBV9 and J is TRBJ1-2; 8 bases are shared with TRBD1. V gave up 2 bases and J gave up 5 bases; unmatched junction bases: 5. In germline, CDR1 is SGDLS, CDR2 YYNGEE. The CDR3 has 14 residues. Supplemented by reference TRBV9 and TRBJ1-2, the full variable domain reads DSGVTQTPKHLITATGQRVTLRCSPRSGDLSVYWYQQSLDQGLQFLIQYYNGEERAKGNILERFSAQQFPDLHSELNLSSLELGDSALYFCASSVRDRPYGYTFGSGTRLTVV.

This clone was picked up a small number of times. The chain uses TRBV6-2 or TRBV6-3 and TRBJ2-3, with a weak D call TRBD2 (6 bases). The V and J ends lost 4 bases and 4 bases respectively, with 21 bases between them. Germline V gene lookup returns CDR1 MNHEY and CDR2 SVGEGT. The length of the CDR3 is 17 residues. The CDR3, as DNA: TGTGCCAGCAGTTCGCCCCTGACTAGATTTGGCCCAGATACGCAGTATTTT. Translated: CASSSPLTRFGPDTQYF.

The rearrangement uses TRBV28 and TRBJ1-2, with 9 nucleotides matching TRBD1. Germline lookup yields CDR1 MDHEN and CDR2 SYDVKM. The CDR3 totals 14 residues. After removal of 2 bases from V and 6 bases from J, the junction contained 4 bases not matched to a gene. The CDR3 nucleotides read TGTGCCAGCAGTTTAGGGACAGGGATAAATGGCTACACCTTC. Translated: CASSLGTGINGYTF.

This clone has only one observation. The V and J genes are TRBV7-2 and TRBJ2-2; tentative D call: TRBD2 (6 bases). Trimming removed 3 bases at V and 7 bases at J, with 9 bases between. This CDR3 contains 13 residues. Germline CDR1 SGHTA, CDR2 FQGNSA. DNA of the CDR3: TGTGCCAGCAGCTTTCCCGGGGGCGGGGAGCTGTTTTTT. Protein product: CASSFPGGGELFF.

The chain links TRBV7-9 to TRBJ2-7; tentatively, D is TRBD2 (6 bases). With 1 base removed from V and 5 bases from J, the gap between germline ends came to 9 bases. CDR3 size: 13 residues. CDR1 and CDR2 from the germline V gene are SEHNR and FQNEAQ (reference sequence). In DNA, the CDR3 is TGTGCCAGCAGCTTAGTAGGCGGGGACGAGCAGTACTTC. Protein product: CASSLVGGDEQYF.

CDR3 coding DNA: TGTGCCAGCCAGGGCAGGGGATATGGAAACACCATATATTTT. Protein sequence: CASQGRGYGNTIYF. The rearrangement uses TRBV3-1 (or the pseudogene TRBV3-2) and TRBJ1-3; TRBD1 might be the D (6 bases). The CDR3 is 14 amino acids. V lost 8 bases and J lost 3, with 14 bases in between. CDR1 is LGHDT and CDR2 is YNNKEL in the germline V gene (reference sequence).

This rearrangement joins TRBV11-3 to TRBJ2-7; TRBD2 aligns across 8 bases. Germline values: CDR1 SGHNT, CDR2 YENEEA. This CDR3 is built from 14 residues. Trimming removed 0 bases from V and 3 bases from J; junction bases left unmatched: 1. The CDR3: CASSLEGTSYEQYF. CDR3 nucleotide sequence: TGTGCCAGCAGCTTAGAGGGGACTAGCTACGAGCAGTACTTC.

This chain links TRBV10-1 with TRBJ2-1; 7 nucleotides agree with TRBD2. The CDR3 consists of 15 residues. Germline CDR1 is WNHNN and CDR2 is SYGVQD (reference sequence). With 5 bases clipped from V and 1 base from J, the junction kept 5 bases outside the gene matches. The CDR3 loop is CASSPTGGSYNEQFF. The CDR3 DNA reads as TGCGCCAGCAGTCCCACGGGGGGATCCTACAATGAGCAGTTCTTC.

DNA of the CDR3: TGTGCCTGGAGTGTAGGGGGACAGCCCAACTATGGCTACACCTTC. Its protein product is CAWSVGGQPNYGYTF. The chain combines TRBV30 with TRBJ1-2, with 7 bases aligning to TRBD1. This CDR3 has 15 residues. Looked up from germline, CDR1 is GTSNPN and CDR2 is SVGIG (reference sequence). J lost 2 bases, V lost 0 bases, and 6 bases had no gene match.

CDR3 loop: CASSFQAGGLADTQYF. In nucleotides, the CDR3 is TGCGCCAGCAGCTTCCAGGCGGGAGGGCTTGCAGATACGCAGTATTTT. This chain uses TRBV5-1 with TRBJ2-3; TRBD2 agrees at 9 bases. The V and J ends lost 2 bases and 4 bases, in that order; junction bases with no gene match: 8. Germline V gene lookup returns CDR1 SGHRS and CDR2 YFSETQ. CDR3 length equals 16 residues.

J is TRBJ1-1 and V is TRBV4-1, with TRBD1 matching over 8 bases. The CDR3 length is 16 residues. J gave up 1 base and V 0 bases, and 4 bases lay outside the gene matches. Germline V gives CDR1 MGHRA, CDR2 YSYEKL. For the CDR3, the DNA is TGCGCCAGCAGCCAAGATCAGGGGGCACGGAACACTGAAGCTTTCTTT. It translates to CASSQDQGARNTEAFF.